Each of the 23 T cell receptor beta chains below was sequenced from the same sample in a study of shared clonotypes between healthy human individuals. Some clones are missing from TCRdb's copy, which holds only in-frame ones; the method was immunoSEQ multiplex PCR. Of some 490,000 clones listed, 81% were seen once; the top ten hold about 13%. The sequencing sample was made of PBMCs. The receptors were gathered from a woman between 40 and 50 years old in good health. Some clones in this sample may be carry-over from other donors' samples.

This chain joins TRBV10-3 and TRBJ2-7; D gene ambiguous. Per the germline V gene, CDR1 is ENHRY and CDR2 is SYGVKD. The ends were cut back, 4 bases at V and 6 bases at J, with 13 bases in the middle. The length of the CDR3 is 13 residues. The CDR3 loop reads CAISADVRGEQYF. The CDR3 nucleotides are TGTGCCATCAGTGCCGACGTCCGAGGCGAGCAGTACTTC.

The chain uses TRBV5-1 and TRBJ2-5; 8 bases align to TRBD1. TRBJ2-7 explains the end of the DNA better; the J call may be wrong. This CDR3 spans 14 amino acids. Per germline, CDR1 SGHRS and CDR2 YFSETQ. CDR3 region: CASSLDRDPDEQYF. Written as DNA, the CDR3 is TGCGCCAGCAGCCTGGACAGGGATCCGGACGAGCAGTACTTC.

A word on this clone: A single base separates this from a much larger clone, so it may be a read error. Distinct nucleotide sequences in the sample also encode this CDR3. The chain recombines TRBV27 with TRBJ2-1; possible D gene TRBD2, 6 bases. CDR1 and CDR2 (germline): MNHEY, SMNVEV (reference sequence). This CDR3 is 15 amino acids long. The ends were cut back, 6 bases at V and 0 bases at J, with 12 bases in the middle. This CDR3 is CASRGLPGSYNEQFF. The CDR3 region has the DNA TGTGCCAGCAGGGGACTGCCCGGCTCCTACAATGAGCAGTTCTTC.

V is TRBV27 and J is TRBJ2-1; possibly TRBD1 or TRBD2 for D (5 bases each). The CDR3 runs to 14 residues. Trimming removed 5 bases at V and 9 bases at J, with 17 bases between. Germline V gene lookup returns CDR1 MNHEY and CDR2 SMNVEV (reference sequence). The CDR3 protein is CASSLLGVGREQFF. The CDR3 DNA reads as TGTGCCAGCAGTCTATTGGGTGTGGGACGTGAGCAGTTCTTC.

This sequence joins TRBV19 and TRBJ1-4, with TRBD1 matching over 11 bases. After removal of 3 bases from V and 5 bases from J, the junction contained 5 bases not matched to a gene. The CDR3 has 16 amino acids. Looked up from germline, CDR1 is LNHDA and CDR2 is SQIVND (reference sequence). This CDR3 is CASSISGDRGNEKLFF. DNA of the CDR3: TGTGCCAGTAGTATCTCCGGGGACAGGGGGAATGAAAAACTGTTTTTT.

The V call is TRBV15, the J call TRBJ1-2; weak D call: TRBD1 (5 bases). V lost 0 bases to trimming and J lost 6 bases, with 14 bases between them. The CDR3 loop spans 15 amino acids. Per germline, CDR1 LNHNV and CDR2 YYDKDF (reference sequence). The CDR3 DNA is TGTGCCACCAGCAGAGATGGGGAACAGGAAGATGGCTACACCTTC. It specifies CATSRDGEQEDGYTF.

The chain has TRBV28 and TRBJ2-7; perhaps TRBD2 as D (5 bases). Germline CDR1 reads MDHEN; CDR2 reads SYDVKM. The CDR3 covers 16 residues. Trimming removed 3 bases at V and 3 bases at J, with 18 bases between. The CDR3 DNA reads as TGTGCCAGCAGTTTGGCAGCCGGTGACTATTACTACGAGCAGTACTTC. Protein product: CASSLAAGDYYYEQYF.

V usage is TRBV20-1 and J usage is TRBJ1-4; D remains unclear. The CDR3 extends over 11 amino acids. Germline CDR1 DFQATT, CDR2 SNEGSKA (reference sequence). The V end lost 3 bases, the J end lost 7 bases, and 6 bases lay between the germline ends. CDR3 DNA sequence: TGCAGTGCTAGTCGTTTTGAAAAACTGTTTTTT. It translates to CSASRFEKLFF.

This clone was observed once. The V gene is TRBV27, the J gene TRBJ2-1, with 10 bases that match TRBD2. The CDR3 extends over 18 amino acids. The germline V gene encodes CDR1 MNHEY and CDR2 SMNVEV (reference sequence). V shed 4 bases, J shed 0 bases, and the junction held 9 bases outside the gene matches. CDR3 sequence (DNA): TGTGCCAGCAGTTCTCGGACTAGCGGTTACTCCTCCTACAATGAGCAGTTCTTC. Encoded protein: CASSSRTSGYSSYNEQFF.

The CDR3 sequence is CASSPGGQANYGYTF. DNA for the CDR3: TGTGCCAGCAGTCCAGGGGGCCAAGCTAACTATGGCTACACCTTC. The rearrangement uses TRBV6-1 and TRBJ1-2; 8 nucleotides match TRBD1. Trimming took 5 bases from V and 0 from J; bases not matched to a gene: 5. The CDR3 contains 15 residues. Germline V gene data show CDR1 as MNHNS and CDR2 as SASEGT.

The gene calls are TRBV20-1 and TRBJ2-7; possibly TRBD1 or TRBD2 for D (5 bases each). The V end was cut by 3 bases, the J end by 8 bases, with 11 bases between. The CDR3 contains 11 residues. Germline lookup yields CDR1 DFQATT and CDR2 SNEGSKA (reference sequence). The DNA of the CDR3 is TGCAGTGCTAGTGGTCTGGGACAGCAGTACTTC. This codes for CSASGLGQQYF.

The gene calls are TRBV9 and TRBJ2-1; D could derive from TRBD1 or TRBD2 (5 bases each). CDR3 size: 19 residues. Germline V gene data show CDR1 as SGDLS and CDR2 as YYNGEE. V was clipped by 0 bases and J by 5 bases, with 24 bases between them. As DNA, the CDR3 is TGTGCCAGCAGCGTAGACCCCCCCCGGCCGGGACCTTTTAACAATGAGCAGTTCTTC. Its translation: CASSVDPPRPGPFNNEQFF.

V and J are TRBV19 and TRBJ2-7; 7 bases are shared with TRBD1. V lost 3 bases and J lost 2; bases outside the gene matches: 7. CDR3 length equals 15 residues. The germline CDR1 and CDR2 sequences are LNHDA and SQIVND (reference sequence). CDR3 DNA: TGTGCCAGTAGTATGGGGGCAGGGGGAACCTACGAGCAGTACTTC. Its translation: CASSMGAGGTYEQYF.

This clone was recorded a few times. This rearrangement joins TRBV27 to TRBJ2-2; maybe TRBD2 (5 bases). This CDR3 spans 14 amino acids. Germline loops: CDR1 MNHEY, CDR2 SMNVEV (reference sequence). Trimming took 6 bases from V and 1 from J, leaving 9 bases between them. CDR3 in amino acids: CASRTRRNTGELFF. CDR3 DNA: TGTGCCAGCAGAACTAGGAGGAACACCGGGGAGCTGTTTTTT.

Remarks on this clone: This sample includes further DNA sequences coding for the same CDR3. V usage is TRBV18 and J usage is TRBJ2-7; unclear D gene. CDR1 is KGHSH, CDR2 LQKENI, per germline. The CDR3 covers 14 residues. The V gene lost 0 bases and the J gene lost 2 bases, with 8 bases spanning the gap. CDR3 bases: TGTGCCAGCTCACCACCTCAAGGAACCTACGAGCAGTACTTC. This sequence encodes CASSPPQGTYEQYF.

This chain uses TRBV7-6 with TRBJ2-3, with D unresolved. V lost 0 bases to trimming and J lost 3 bases, with 13 bases between them. From germline, CDR1 is SGHVS and CDR2 FNYEAQ. The CDR3 runs to 16 residues. CDR3 DNA sequence: TGTGCCAGCAGCTTAGCGGAGCCCGCCGGGACAGATACGCAGTATTTT. The encoded protein is CASSLAEPAGTDTQYF.

V and J are TRBV5-1 and TRBJ2-2, with D possibly being TRBD2 (6 bases). The V end lost 4 bases, the J end lost 4 bases, and 8 bases lay between the germline ends. Germline V gene lookup returns CDR1 SGHRS and CDR2 YFSETQ. The CDR3 is 13 amino acids. CDR3: CASSREATGELFF. CDR3 nucleotide sequence: TGCGCCAGCAGCAGGGAGGCCACCGGGGAGCTGTTTTTT. Looking up the rest from reference TRBV5-1 and TRBJ2-2 gives the full variable domain: KAGVTQTPRYLIKTRGQQVTLSCSPISGHRSVSWYQQTPGQGLQFLFEYFSETQRNKGNFPGRFSGRQFSNSRSEMNVSTLELGDSALYLCASSREATGELFFGEGSRLTVL.

The genes are TRBV19 and TRBJ2-2, with D unclear. V was trimmed by 3 bases and J by 5 bases, leaving 7 bases between them. Per the germline V gene, CDR1 is LNHDA and CDR2 is SQIVND (reference sequence). The CDR3 consists of 13 residues. The CDR3 protein is CASSIQRTGELFF. CDR3 sequence (DNA): TGTGCCAGTAGTATTCAGAGGACCGGGGAGCTGTTTTTT.

With regard to this clone: Different DNA sequences within this sample yield the same CDR3. The chain recombines TRBV7-2 with TRBJ2-6, with D possibly TRBD2 on 6 matching bases. V lost 3 bases and J lost 0, with 9 bases in between. The CDR3 runs 16 residues. Germline CDR1 and CDR2: SGHTA and FQGNSA. CDR3 in amino acids: CASSLPGVSGANVLTF. The CDR3 DNA reads TGTGCCAGCAGCTTGCCGGGAGTCTCTGGGGCCAACGTCCTGACTTTC.

The chain employs TRBV19 and TRBJ2-1; 7 bases are a match to TRBD2. The CDR3 extends over 16 amino acids. Germline-derived CDR1 and CDR2 are LNHDA and SQIVND (reference sequence). Trimming cost V 6 bases and J 0 bases; bases outside gene matches: 8. The CDR3 DNA is TGTGCCAGTAGAAGTTCTAGCGGAGTCTCCTACAATGAGCAGTTCTTC. Protein sequence: CASRSSSGVSYNEQFF.

This clone was found once. A far more abundant clone sits one base away, making this likely a read error. The sample has other DNA sequences that encode this CDR3 too. J is TRBJ1-5 and V is TRBV6-1; D ambiguous. The CDR3 has 15 residues. Germline V CDR1 and CDR2: MNHNS, SASEGT. CDR3 region: CASTALLGSNQPQHF. CDR3 nucleotides: TGTGCTAGCACTGCCCTCCTGGGTTCGAATCAGCCCCAGCATTTT.

This chain connects TRBV28 to TRBJ1-1; D possibly corresponds to TRBD1 (5 bases). V lost 6 bases, J lost 7 bases, and 9 bases lay in between. The CDR3 extends over 11 amino acids. Germline loops: CDR1 MDHEN, CDR2 SYDVKM. CDR3 coding DNA: TGTGCCAGCAGGTACAGGAGTGAAGCTTTCTTT. It encodes CASRYRSEAFF.

This clone came up a few times. Possible read error: a much larger clone is one base away. Other nucleotide sequences from this sample produce the same CDR3. The rearrangement links TRBV5-6 to TRBJ1-3; no reliable D call. Germline assignment: CDR1 SGHDT and CDR2 YYEEEE. The CDR3 contains 15 residues. The CDR3 DNA follows: TGTGCCAGCAGTTACCGCCCCGTCGGCGGAAACACCATATATTTC. Amino acids: CASSYRPVGGNTIYF.